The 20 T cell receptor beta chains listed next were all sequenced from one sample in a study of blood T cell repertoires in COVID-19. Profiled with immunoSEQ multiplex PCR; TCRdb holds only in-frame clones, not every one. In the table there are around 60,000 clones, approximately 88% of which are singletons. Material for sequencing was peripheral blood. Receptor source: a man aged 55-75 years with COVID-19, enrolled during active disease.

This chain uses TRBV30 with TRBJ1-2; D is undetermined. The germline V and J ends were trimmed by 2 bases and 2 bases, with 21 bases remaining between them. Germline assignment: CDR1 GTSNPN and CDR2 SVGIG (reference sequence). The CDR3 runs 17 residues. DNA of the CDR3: TGTGCCTGGAGTACCCTTAGTTCGGTTAGCGCGAACTATGGCTACACCTTC. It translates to CAWSTLSSVSANYGYTF. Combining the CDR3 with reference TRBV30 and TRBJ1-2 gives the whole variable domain SQTIHQWPATLVQPVGSPLSLECTVEGTSNPNLYWYRQAAGRGLQLLFYSVGIGQISSEVPQNLSASRPQDRQFILSSKKLLLSDSGFYLCAWSTLSSVSANYGYTFGSGTRLTVV.

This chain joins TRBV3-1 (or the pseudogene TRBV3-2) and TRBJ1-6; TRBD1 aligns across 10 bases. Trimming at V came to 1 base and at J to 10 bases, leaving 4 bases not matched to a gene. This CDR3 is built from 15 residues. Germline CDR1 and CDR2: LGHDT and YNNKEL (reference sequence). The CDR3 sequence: CASSQGGTGESPLHF. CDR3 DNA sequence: TGTGCCAGCAGCCAAGGAGGGACAGGGGAATCACCCCTCCACTTT.

The CDR3 region is CASSFVRDIQETQYF. The CDR3 DNA reads TGTGCCAGCAGCTTCGTTCGGGACATACAAGAGACCCAGTACTTC. J is TRBJ2-5 and V is TRBV11-2; perhaps TRBD1 as D (6 bases). Germline values: CDR1 SGHAT, CDR2 FQNNGV. Trimming took 3 bases from V and 2 from J, leaving 13 bases between them. The CDR3 contains 15 residues.

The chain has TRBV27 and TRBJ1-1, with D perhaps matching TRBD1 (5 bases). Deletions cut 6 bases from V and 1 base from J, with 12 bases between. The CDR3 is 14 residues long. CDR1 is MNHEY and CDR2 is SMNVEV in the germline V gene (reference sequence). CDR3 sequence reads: CASSPRAENTEAFF. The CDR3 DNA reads TGTGCCAGCAGCCCCAGGGCCGAGAACACTGAAGCTTTCTTT.

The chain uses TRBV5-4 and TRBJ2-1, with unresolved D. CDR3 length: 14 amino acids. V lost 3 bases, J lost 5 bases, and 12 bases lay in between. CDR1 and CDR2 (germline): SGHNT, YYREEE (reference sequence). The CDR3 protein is CASSSPTRNNEQFF. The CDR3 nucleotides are TGTGCCAGCAGCTCACCGACACGAAACAATGAGCAGTTCTTC.

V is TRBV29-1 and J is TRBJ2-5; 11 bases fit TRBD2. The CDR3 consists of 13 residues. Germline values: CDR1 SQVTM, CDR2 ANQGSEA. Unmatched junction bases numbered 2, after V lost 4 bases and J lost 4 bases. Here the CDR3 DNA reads TGCAGCGTTGCTGGACTAGCGGGAGAGACCCAGTACTTC. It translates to CSVAGLAGETQYF.

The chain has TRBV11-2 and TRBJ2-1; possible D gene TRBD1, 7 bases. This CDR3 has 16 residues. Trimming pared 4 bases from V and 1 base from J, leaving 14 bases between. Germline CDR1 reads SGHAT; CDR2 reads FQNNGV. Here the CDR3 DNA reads TGTGCCAGCAGCTCTATGACAGGGAGGTCCTACAATGAGCAGTTCTTC. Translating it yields CASSSMTGRSYNEQFF.

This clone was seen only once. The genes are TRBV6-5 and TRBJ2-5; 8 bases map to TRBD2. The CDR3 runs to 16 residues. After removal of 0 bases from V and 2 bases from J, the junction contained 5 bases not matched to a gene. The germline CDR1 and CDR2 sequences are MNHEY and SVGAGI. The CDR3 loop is CASSYSGGVWQETQYF. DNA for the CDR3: TGTGCCAGCAGTTACTCCGGGGGGGTCTGGCAAGAGACCCAGTACTTC.

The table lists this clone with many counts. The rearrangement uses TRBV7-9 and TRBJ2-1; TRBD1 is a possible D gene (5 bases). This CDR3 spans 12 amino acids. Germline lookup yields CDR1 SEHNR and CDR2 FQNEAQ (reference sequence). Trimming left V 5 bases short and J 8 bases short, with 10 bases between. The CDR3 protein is CASSDSRDEQFF. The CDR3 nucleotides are TGTGCCAGCAGCGATAGCAGGGATGAGCAGTTCTTC.

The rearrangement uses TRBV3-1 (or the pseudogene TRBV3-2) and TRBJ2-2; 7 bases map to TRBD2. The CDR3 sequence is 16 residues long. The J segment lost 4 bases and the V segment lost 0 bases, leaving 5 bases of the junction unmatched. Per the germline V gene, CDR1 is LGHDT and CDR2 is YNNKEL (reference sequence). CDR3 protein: CASSQERASGTGELFF. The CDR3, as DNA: TGTGCCAGCAGCCAAGAGAGAGCTAGCGGCACCGGGGAGCTGTTTTTT.

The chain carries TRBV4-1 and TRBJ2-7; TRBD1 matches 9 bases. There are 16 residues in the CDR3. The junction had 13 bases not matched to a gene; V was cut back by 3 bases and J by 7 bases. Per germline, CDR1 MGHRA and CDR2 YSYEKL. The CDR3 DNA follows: TGCGCCAGCAGCCACGACACACCGGGACAGGGATATGAGCAGTACTTC. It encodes CASSHDTPGQGYEQYF.

This CDR3 reads CASSEGGQGNEKLFF. The DNA of the CDR3 is TGTGCCAGCAGTGAGGGGGGACAGGGGAATGAAAAACTGTTTTTT. This chain connects TRBV2 to TRBJ1-4; TRBD1 matches at 10 bases. The CDR3 covers 15 residues. V lost 3 bases and J lost 5; bases outside the gene matches: 3. The germline gives CDR1 SNHLY, CDR2 FYNNEI.

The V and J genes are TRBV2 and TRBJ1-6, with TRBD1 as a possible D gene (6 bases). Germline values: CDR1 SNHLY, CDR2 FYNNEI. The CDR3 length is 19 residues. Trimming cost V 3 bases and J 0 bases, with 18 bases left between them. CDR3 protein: CASSDRGTPGSSYNSPLHF. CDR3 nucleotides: TGTGCCAGCAGTGATAGGGGGACACCAGGGAGCTCCTATAATTCACCCCTCCACTTT. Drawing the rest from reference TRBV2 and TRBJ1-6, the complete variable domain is EPEVTQTPSHQVTQMGQEVILRCVPISNHLYFYWYRQILGQKVEFLVSFYNNEISEKSEIFDDQFSVERPDGSNFTLKIRSTKLEDSAMYFCASSDRGTPGSSYNSPLHFGNGTRLTVT.

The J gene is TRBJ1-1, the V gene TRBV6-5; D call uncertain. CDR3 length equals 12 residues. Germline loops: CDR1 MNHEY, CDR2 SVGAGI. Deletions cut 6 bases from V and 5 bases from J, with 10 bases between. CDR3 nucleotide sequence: TGTGCCAGCAGCCACGGTAAGACTGAAGCTTTCTTT. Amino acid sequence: CASSHGKTEAFF.

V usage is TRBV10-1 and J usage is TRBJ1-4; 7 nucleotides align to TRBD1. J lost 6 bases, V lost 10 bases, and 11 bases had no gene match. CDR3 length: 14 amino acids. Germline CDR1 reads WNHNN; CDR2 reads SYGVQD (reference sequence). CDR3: CATYRGRRDEKLFF. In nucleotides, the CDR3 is TGCGCCACCTACAGGGGCCGACGGGATGAAAAACTGTTTTTT.

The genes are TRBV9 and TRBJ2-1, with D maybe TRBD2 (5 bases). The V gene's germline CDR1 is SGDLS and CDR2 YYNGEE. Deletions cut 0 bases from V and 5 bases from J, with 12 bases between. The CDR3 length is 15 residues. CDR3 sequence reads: CASSVEGDPHNEQFF. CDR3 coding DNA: TGTGCCAGCAGCGTAGAGGGAGATCCCCACAATGAGCAGTTCTTC.

In nucleotides, the CDR3 is TGTGCCACCAGTGACCGAGCGGGAGTCAATGAGCAGTTCTTC. This translates into CATSDRAGVNEQFF. The gene calls are TRBV24-1 and TRBJ2-1; 8 bases fit TRBD2. There are 14 residues in the CDR3. Trimming at V came to 4 bases and at J to 6 bases, leaving 4 bases not matched to a gene. CDR1 and CDR2 (germline): KGHDR, SFDVKD.

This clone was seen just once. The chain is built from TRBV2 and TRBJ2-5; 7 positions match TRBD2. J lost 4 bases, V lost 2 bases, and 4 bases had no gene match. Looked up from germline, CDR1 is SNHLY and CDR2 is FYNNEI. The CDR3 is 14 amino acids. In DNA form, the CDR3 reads TGTGCCAGCAGTGAATTTAGGGAGGGAGAGACCCAGTACTTC. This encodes CASSEFREGETQYF.

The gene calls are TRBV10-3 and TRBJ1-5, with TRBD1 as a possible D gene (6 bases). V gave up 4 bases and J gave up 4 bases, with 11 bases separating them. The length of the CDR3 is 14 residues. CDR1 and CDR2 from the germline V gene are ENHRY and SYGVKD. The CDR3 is CAISAVQGNQPQHF. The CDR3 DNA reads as TGTGCCATCAGTGCCGTACAGGGTAATCAGCCCCAGCATTTT.

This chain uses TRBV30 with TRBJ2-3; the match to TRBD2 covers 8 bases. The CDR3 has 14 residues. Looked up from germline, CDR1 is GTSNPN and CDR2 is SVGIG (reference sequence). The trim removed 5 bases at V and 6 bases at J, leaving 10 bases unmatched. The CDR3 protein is CAWQMTGGPDTQYF. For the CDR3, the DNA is TGTGCCTGGCAGATGACGGGAGGGCCGGATACGCAGTATTTT.